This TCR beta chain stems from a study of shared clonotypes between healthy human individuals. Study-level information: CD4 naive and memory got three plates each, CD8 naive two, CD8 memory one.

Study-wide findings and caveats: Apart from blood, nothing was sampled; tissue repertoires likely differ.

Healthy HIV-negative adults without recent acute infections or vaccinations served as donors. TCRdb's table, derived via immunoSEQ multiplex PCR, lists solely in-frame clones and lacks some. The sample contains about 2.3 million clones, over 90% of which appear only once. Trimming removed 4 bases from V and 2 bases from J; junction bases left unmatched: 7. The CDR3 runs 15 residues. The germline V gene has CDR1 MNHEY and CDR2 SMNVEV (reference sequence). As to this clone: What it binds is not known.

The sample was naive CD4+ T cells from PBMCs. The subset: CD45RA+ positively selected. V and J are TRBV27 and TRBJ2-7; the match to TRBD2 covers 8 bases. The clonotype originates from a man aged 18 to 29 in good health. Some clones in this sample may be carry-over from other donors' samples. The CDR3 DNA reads TGTGCCAGCAGTTCCTACCGGGGGGGCACCTACGAGCAGTACTTC. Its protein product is CASSSYRGGTYEQYF.